This T cell receptor (beta chain) was observed in a study of T cell responses to AZD1222 COVID-19 vaccine. The table came from immunoSEQ multiplex PCR; TCRdb's copy has only in-frame clones and leaves some out. The data contain under 130,000 clones, about 95% of them singletons. With V trimmed by 6 bases and J by 5 bases, 9 bases remained unmatched. CDR1 and CDR2 (germline): MGHDK, SYGVNS. The CDR3 is made up of 14 amino acids. This sequence was found in an adult in good health. The source was peripheral blood, collected on day 0 of AZD1222 vaccination. V is TRBV25-1 and J is TRBJ1-1; 7 bases are shared with TRBD1. CDR3 nucleotides: TGTGCCAGCAGGCCCCTCGGACAGGCGACTGAAGCTTTCTTT. Its protein product is CASRPLGQATEAFF.